The 31 T cell receptor beta chains presented below share a single source sample, sequenced in a study of immune heterogeneity within non-small cell lung tumors. The TCR beta CDR3 region was amplified by multiplex PCR employing 32 V and 13 J primers. TCRdb reprocessed the multiplex PCR reads via MiXCR and lists one record per CDR3 protein. Of about 16,000 distinct CDR3 sequences detected, 30% to 35% appear once; the ten largest clones hold roughly 15%. Samples each supplied around 640 ng of bulk tumor genomic DNA as template. In surgery, several biopsies were collected from each primary tumor at widely spaced sites. Those enrolled were patients newly diagnosed with untreated non-small cell lung cancer and undergoing curative surgery. Sequencing was done on a sample of lung tumor tissue. Source of these receptors: a woman between 50 and 59 years old with non-small cell lung cancer.

Concerning this clonotype: Just one base apart from a much larger clone, this may be a read error. The V and J genes are TRBV7-6 and TRBJ1-2; 7 positions match TRBD1. V lost 5 bases to trimming and J lost 8 bases; unmatched junction nucleotides: 14. Germline V gene data show CDR1 as SGHVS and CDR2 as FNYEAQ. There are 15 residues in the CDR3. CDR3 nucleotide sequence: TGTGCCAGCAGCCCCGCCAGGGAGGGGGCAGGAGGCTACACCTTC. This codes for CASSPAREGAGGYTF.

This clonotype ranks as medium-sized (0.01 to 0.1%). The rearrangement joins TRBV10-2 to TRBJ1-6; D unclear. This CDR3 has 15 amino acids. Trimming took off 0 bases at V and 7 bases at J, with 10 bases between the two ends. The V gene's germline CDR1 is WSHSY and CDR2 SAAADI. The chain's CDR3 is CASSESGQLNSPLHF. The CDR3 region has the DNA TGCGCCAGCAGTGAGTCAGGGCAGTTAAATTCACCCCTCCACTTT.

V usage is TRBV6-1 and J usage is TRBJ2-2; D remains ambiguous. The CDR3 is made up of 16 amino acids. Trimming shortened V by 1 base and J by 4 bases, and 13 bases separated the two germline ends. CDR1 MNHNS and CDR2 SASEGT come from the germline V gene. DNA of the CDR3: TGTGCCAGCAGTGAAGTTATGGGAAAATTCACCGGGGAGCTGTTTTTT. It translates to CASSEVMGKFTGELFF.

The chain recombines TRBV27 with TRBJ1-1, with D hard to call. The CDR3 covers 15 residues. Trimming took off 7 bases at V and 5 bases at J, with 20 bases between the two ends. In germline, CDR1 is MNHEY, CDR2 SMNVEV (reference sequence). The CDR3 sequence: CASKIDSGVATEAFF. In nucleotides, the CDR3 is TGTGCCAGCAAGATAGATAGTGGGGTCGCGACTGAAGCTTTCTTT.

This clonotype was detected only a few times. Just one base apart from a much larger clone, this may be a read error. The V gene is TRBV5-1, the J gene TRBJ2-3; 8 bases are shared with TRBD2. The DNA end lines up better with TRBJ2-5; the J call may be wrong. Germline lookup yields CDR1 SGHRS and CDR2 YFSETQ. This CDR3 is built from 16 residues. CDR3 in amino acids: CASSLPGGAIGETQYF. The CDR3 nucleotides are TGCGCCAGCAGCTTACCCGGGGGGGCCATCGGGGAGACCCAGTACTTC.

This clonotype occurred many times. CDR3 coding DNA: TGTGCCAGCAGCATGGGACAGGGTACCTACGAGCAGTACTTC. It specifies CASSMGQGTYEQYF. V is TRBV11-2 and J is TRBJ2-7; 9 bases match TRBD1. CDR3 size: 14 residues. Germline V gene sequence: CDR1 SGHAT, CDR2 FQNNGV. V dropped 5 bases and J dropped 2; count of bases not matched to a gene: 4.

By frequency in the sample, this clonotype is medium-sized. The rearrangement joins TRBV19 to TRBJ2-7; perhaps TRBD1 as D (7 bases). Germline V lookup: CDR1 LNHDA, CDR2 SQIVND (reference sequence). The CDR3 is 14 residues long. Between the trimmed V and J ends, which lost 6 bases and 0 bases, there was a span of 12 bases. The CDR3 is CASRRDSYSYEQYF. CDR3 DNA sequence: TGTGCCAGTAGGCGGGACAGCTACTCCTACGAGCAGTACTTC.

By proportion, this clonotype is large (0.1 to 1%). This rearrangement joins TRBV30 to TRBJ2-3; 13 nucleotides line up with TRBD2. This CDR3 comprises 16 residues. Per the germline V gene, CDR1 is GTSNPN and CDR2 is SVGIG (reference sequence). V lost 5 bases, J lost 4 bases, and 9 bases stayed unmatched. For the CDR3, the DNA is TGTGCCTGGGATGGACTAGCGGGAGAATCATCAGATACGCAGTATTTT. This codes for CAWDGLAGESSDTQYF. The full variable domain, completed using reference TRBV30 and TRBJ2-3, is SQTIHQWPATLVQPVGSPLSLECTVEGTSNPNLYWYRQAAGRGLQLLFYSVGIGQISSEVPQNLSASRPQDRQFILSSKKLLLSDSGFYLCAWDGLAGESSDTQYFGPGTRLTVL.

This clonotype has a handful of counts. This rearrangement joins TRBV25-1 to TRBJ1-1; no clear D. This CDR3 region has 14 residues. CDR1 is MGHDK, CDR2 SYGVNS, per germline. V was shortened by 2 bases and J by 4 bases, with 11 bases between the two germline ends. CDR3 residues: CASSEEEEGTEAFF. The CDR3, as DNA: TGTGCCAGCAGTGAAGAGGAGGAGGGCACTGAAGCTTTCTTT.

This clonotype has more than one count but fewer than ten. V gene TRBV3-1 combines with J gene TRBJ2-2; D is possibly TRBD1 or TRBD2 (5 bases each). Germline values: CDR1 LGHDT, CDR2 YNNKEL (reference sequence). The V gene lost 0 bases and the J gene lost 6 bases, with 11 bases spanning the gap. There are 15 residues in the CDR3. For the CDR3, the DNA is TGTGCCAGCAGCCAAGATCATGGGGGTGCCGGGGAGCTGTTTTTT. It translates to CASSQDHGGAGELFF.

The chain is built from TRBV28 and TRBJ1-6, with a tentative D call TRBD1 (6 bases). This CDR3 comprises 17 residues. CDR1 and CDR2 (germline): MDHEN, SYDVKM. V was shortened by 5 bases and J by 10 bases, with 24 bases between the two germline ends. This CDR3 is CASSPHRAFGGGSPLHF. For the CDR3, the DNA is TGTGCCAGCAGTCCGCACAGGGCTTTCGGGGGGGGGTCACCCCTCCACTTT.

The rearrangement joins TRBV12-3 or TRBV12-4 to TRBJ1-1; D remains ambiguous. V gave up 6 bases and J gave up 1 base, with 12 bases separating them. The CDR3 is made up of 14 amino acids. The CDR3 DNA sequence: TGTGCCAGCAGACCGCCCGCCCCGAACACTGAAGCTTTCTTT. It translates to CASRPPAPNTEAFF.

This clonotype was recorded many times. The J gene is TRBJ2-7, the V gene TRBV9, with 9 bases lining up with TRBD1. Germline trimming cut 0 bases from V and 1 base from J; bases unmatched to any gene: 11. CDR3 length equals 18 residues. Germline-derived CDR1 and CDR2 are SGDLS and YYNGEE. In DNA form, the CDR3 reads TGTGCCAGCAGCGTAGAGCACAAGGGACAGGGCCAATCCTACGAGCAGTACTTC. The encoded protein is CASSVEHKGQGQSYEQYF.

V usage is TRBV30 and J usage is TRBJ2-7; 15 nucleotides line up with TRBD2. The CDR3 sequence is 19 residues long. Germline V gene lookup returns CDR1 GTSNPN and CDR2 SVGIG (reference sequence). The V and J ends lost 0 bases and 7 bases, in that order; junction bases with no gene match: 16. The CDR3, as DNA: TGTGCCTGGAGTGTACGGCAAGGACTAGCGGGAGGGCCAAGGTATGAGCAGTACTTC. Amino acid sequence: CAWSVRQGLAGGPRYEQYF.

This clonotype is medium-sized (0.01 to 0.1%). The chain joins TRBV20-1 to TRBJ2-7; D is possibly TRBD1 (6 bases). Trimming took 3 bases from V and 7 from J, leaving 16 bases between them. The CDR3 length is 13 residues. Germline V lookup: CDR1 DFQATT, CDR2 SNEGSKA (reference sequence). CDR3 nucleotide sequence: TGCAGTGCTAGGGTCGAAGTTACAGGGGAGCAGTACTTC. Translated, it gives CSARVEVTGEQYF.

This clonotype was counted many times. V usage is TRBV20-1 and J usage is TRBJ1-6; possible D gene TRBD1, 5 bases. There are 15 residues in the CDR3. The V gene's germline CDR1 is DFQATT and CDR2 SNEGSKA (reference sequence). The ends were cut back, 1 base at V and 7 bases at J, with 14 bases in the middle. The CDR3 DNA is TGCAGTGCTAGAGGTCAGGGCCGACTGAATTCACCCCTCCACTTT. Translated: CSARGQGRLNSPLHF.

With respect to this clonotype: Its ends do not fully match the called genes, so a read error is possible. This rearrangement joins TRBV2 to TRBJ1-5; 8 nucleotides line up with TRBD1. Germline-derived CDR1 and CDR2 are SNHLY and FYNNEI. The CDR3 is made up of 16 amino acids. CDR3 DNA sequence: TGTGCCAGCAGTGGACGGCCGGGACAGGTTAATCAGACCCAGCATTTT. This gives the protein CASSGRPGQVNQTQHF.

This clonotype was seen many times. CDR3 protein: CASSVNDNEQFF. The CDR3 DNA reads as TGTGCCAGCAGTGTAAACGACAATGAGCAGTTCTTC. J is TRBJ2-1 and V is TRBV2; no clear D gene. This CDR3 has 12 residues. Germline CDR1 and CDR2: SNHLY and FYNNEI. Trimming removed 4 bases from V and 5 bases from J, with 6 bases in between.

The chain links TRBV6-4 to TRBJ2-1; D might be TRBD2 (6 bases). The V end lost 5 bases, the J end lost 6 bases, and 17 bases lay between the germline ends. From germline, CDR1 is MRHNA and CDR2 SNTAGT. The CDR3 covers 15 residues. CDR3 region: CASSYALTGVNEQFF. The CDR3 DNA reads TGTGCCAGCAGTTATGCCCTCACGGGGGTCAATGAGCAGTTCTTC.

The chain uses TRBV24-1 and TRBJ2-1; 10 bases fit TRBD2. V lost 3 bases to trimming and J lost 5 bases; unmatched junction nucleotides: 12. Germline values: CDR1 KGHDR, CDR2 SFDVKD. The CDR3 is 18 amino acids. CDR3 amino acids: CATSDHRLGLAGDNEQFF. The DNA of the CDR3 is TGTGCCACCAGTGATCACCGCCTCGGGCTAGCGGGAGACAATGAGCAGTTCTTC.

This clonotype has at least ten counts. This chain links TRBV28 with TRBJ2-1, with TRBD1 as a possible D gene (6 bases). Germline V gene lookup returns CDR1 MDHEN and CDR2 SYDVKM. V lost 0 bases to trimming and J lost 7 bases, with 22 bases between them. The CDR3 is 18 amino acids. DNA for the CDR3: TGTGCCAGCAGTTTATGGGCGGTCTTCCAGGGGTCTGGTAATGAGCAGTTCTTC. Translating it yields CASSLWAVFQGSGNEQFF.

Concerning this clonotype itself: A read error is possible here, since a much larger clone lies one base away. The chain recombines TRBV20-1 with TRBJ2-7; a possible D gene is TRBD1 (6 bases). This CDR3 has 14 residues. Germline V gene data show CDR1 as DFQATT and CDR2 as SNEGSKA (reference sequence). CDR3 in amino acids: CIATTGAGPYEQYF. The CDR3 bases are TGCATTGCTACGACAGGAGCCGGTCCCTACGAGCAGTACTTC.

This clonotype was seen at least ten times. The rearrangement links TRBV2 to TRBJ2-4, with 10 bases matching TRBD2. The CDR3 is made up of 15 amino acids. Germline trimming cut 6 bases from V and 1 base from J; bases unmatched to any gene: 3. The germline V gene encodes CDR1 SNHLY and CDR2 FYNNEI. Here the CDR3 DNA reads TGTGCCAGCAGCCCGGGACTAGCGGCCAAAAACATTCAGTACTTC. Amino acids: CASSPGLAAKNIQYF.

The table lists this clonotype with many counts. The rearrangement links TRBV9 to TRBJ1-5, with TRBD1 matching over 7 bases. Germline-derived CDR1 and CDR2 are SGDLS and YYNGEE. V was pared by 3 bases and J by 7 bases, with 13 bases of the junction left unmatched. The CDR3 length is 16 residues. CDR3 sequence: CASSAPLDREDQPQHF. The DNA of the CDR3 is TGTGCCAGCAGCGCTCCCCTTGACAGGGAGGACCAGCCCCAGCATTTT. The full variable domain, with the rest looked up from reference TRBV9 and TRBJ1-5, is DSGVTQTPKHLITATGQRVTLRCSPRSGDLSVYWYQQSLDQGLQFLIQYYNGEERAKGNILERFSAQQFPDLHSELNLSSLELGDSALYFCASSAPLDREDQPQHFGDGTRLSIL.

This clonotype showed up many times. The V and J genes are TRBV9 and TRBJ2-7, with D possibly being TRBD2 (6 bases). Trimming took 0 bases from V and 2 from J, leaving 9 bases between them. Germline lookup yields CDR1 SGDLS and CDR2 YYNGEE. This CDR3 spans 14 amino acids. This chain's CDR3 is CASSVVAEAYEQYF. Here the CDR3 DNA reads TGTGCCAGCAGCGTAGTAGCGGAAGCCTACGAGCAGTACTTC.

This clonotype has at least ten counts. The V gene is TRBV5-4, the J gene TRBJ2-7, with a weak D call TRBD2 (6 bases). CDR1 is SGHNT and CDR2 is YYREEE in the germline V gene (reference sequence). This CDR3 region has 16 residues. V lost 2 bases and J lost 0, with 15 bases in between. The CDR3: CASSFTRAGYSYEQYF. DNA for the CDR3: TGTGCCAGCAGCTTTACAAGGGCGGGGTACTCCTACGAGCAGTACTTC.

V gene TRBV20-1 combines with J gene TRBJ1-5; D ambiguous. The J call is doubtful: the DNA matches TRBJ2-3 better. The CDR3 length is 14 residues. Germline values: CDR1 DFQATT, CDR2 SNEGSKA (reference sequence). The CDR3 sequence: CSATQRSVEDTQYF. The DNA for the CDR3 is TGCAGTGCTACTCAGAGGTCCGTTGAGGATACGCAGTATTTT.

By share, this clonotype ranks as medium-sized. The chain is built from TRBV18 and TRBJ1-6, with 10 nucleotides matching TRBD1. CDR1 KGHSH and CDR2 LQKENI come from the germline V gene. With 3 bases clipped from V and 4 bases from J, the junction kept 3 bases outside the gene matches. The CDR3 has 16 residues. This chain's CDR3 is CASSPSDRGYNSPLHF. The CDR3 bases are TGTGCCAGCTCACCTTCGGACAGGGGGTATAATTCACCCCTCCACTTT. Combining the CDR3 with reference TRBV18 and TRBJ1-6 gives the whole variable domain NAGVMQNPRHLVRRRGQEARLRCSPMKGHSHVYWYRQLPEEGLKFMVYLQKENIIDESGMPKERFSAEFPKEGPSILRIQQVVRGDSAAYFCASSPSDRGYNSPLHFGNGTRLTVT.

The V gene is TRBV3-1, the J gene TRBJ1-2; D remains ambiguous. V lost 1 base and J lost 4, with 10 bases in between. The CDR3 contains 14 residues. The germline V gene encodes CDR1 LGHDT and CDR2 YNNKEL (reference sequence). The CDR3 coding sequence is TGTGCCAGCAGCCAAGTGCGGCGGCGCTATGGCTACACCTTC. Translation gives CASSQVRRRYGYTF.

The sample holds one count of this clonotype. The J gene is TRBJ2-2, the V gene TRBV7-8; TRBD2 aligns across 12 bases. The CDR3 is 18 amino acids. Per the germline V gene, CDR1 is SGHVS and CDR2 is FQNEAQ. V dropped 3 bases and J dropped 5; count of bases not matched to a gene: 10. In DNA form, the CDR3 reads TGTGCCAGCAGCTTCTCGACTAGCGGGAGAGTGGATACCGGGGAGCTGTTTTTT. This gives the protein CASSFSTSGRVDTGELFF.

This clonotype was picked up a small number of times. Since a much larger clone is just one base distant, this may be a read error. This chain connects TRBV3-1 to TRBJ2-7; D ambiguous. The CDR3 runs 12 residues. Germline loops: CDR1 LGHDT, CDR2 YNNKEL (reference sequence). Trimming stripped 6 bases from V and 3 bases from J, with 9 bases between. CDR3 nucleotide sequence: TGTGCCAGCAGATCCCCCAACTACGAGCAGTACTTC. Residues: CASRSPNYEQYF.